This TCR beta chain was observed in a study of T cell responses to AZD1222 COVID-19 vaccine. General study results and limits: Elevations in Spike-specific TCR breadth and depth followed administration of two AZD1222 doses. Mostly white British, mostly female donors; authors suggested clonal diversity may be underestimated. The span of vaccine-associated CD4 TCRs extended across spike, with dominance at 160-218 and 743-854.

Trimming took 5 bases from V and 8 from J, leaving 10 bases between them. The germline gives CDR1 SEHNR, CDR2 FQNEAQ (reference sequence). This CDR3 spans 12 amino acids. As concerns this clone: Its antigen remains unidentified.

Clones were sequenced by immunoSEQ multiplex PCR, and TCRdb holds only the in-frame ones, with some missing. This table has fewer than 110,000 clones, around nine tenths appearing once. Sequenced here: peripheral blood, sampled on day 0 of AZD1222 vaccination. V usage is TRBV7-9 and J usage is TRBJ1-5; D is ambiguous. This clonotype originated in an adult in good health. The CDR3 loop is CASSLDLKPQHF. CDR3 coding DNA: TGTGCCAGCAGCCTAGACCTGAAGCCCCAGCATTTT. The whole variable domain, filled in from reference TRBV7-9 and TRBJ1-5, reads DTGVSQNPRHKITKRGQNVTFRCDPISEHNRLYWYRQTLGQGPEFLTYFQNEAQLEKSRLLSDRFSAERPKGSFSTLEIQRTEQGDSAMYLCASSLDLKPQHFGDGTRLSIL.